This TCR beta chain was recorded in a study of blood T cell repertoires in COVID-19. For the study at large: Samples representing acute and convalescent COVID-19 were sourced from the United States, Italy and Spain. PBMCs, B-cell-depleted T cells, or T cells provided the cDNA or gDNA that made up the material.

The CDR3 covers 12 residues. Germline V CDR1 and CDR2: SQVTM, ANQGSEA. V lost 4 bases and J lost 2, with 7 bases in between. Authors' processing steps: The assay estimated nucleated cells by amplifying reference gene primers. Sequencing used immunoSEQ multiplex PCR; TCRdb keeps in-frame clones, though not all of them. The D gene and trimming were derived from the DNA, and the V and J assignments and clone size from that table. The sample lists roughly 200,000 clones; 75% to 85% were seen once. This TCR came from a human donor in a cohort sampled during active COVID-19. The chain carries TRBV29-1 and TRBJ2-3; possible D gene TRBD1, 5 bases. The material sequenced was peripheral blood. The CDR3 sequence is CSVVRDTDTQYF. CDR3 coding DNA: TGCAGCGTTGTCAGGGACACAGATACGCAGTATTTT.